This T cell receptor (beta chain) was sequenced for a study of blood T cells in healthy people across ages. This clonotype was counted a single time. This CDR3 contains 13 residues. In germline, CDR1 is DFQATT, CDR2 SNEGSKA (reference sequence). Primers used in a second PCR of roughly 6 to 11 cycles were a sample-barcoded 5' primer and a J-beta primer mix. The authors tagged each cDNA molecule using a template-switch adaptor with 12 random nucleotides. No fewer than 3 million CDR3-containing paired-end reads came from each sample. TCRdb re-analysed the 5' RACE reads in MiXCR, keeping a single row per CDR3 protein. The table lists 1.4 million or so distinct CDR3 sequences, 35% to 45% of them singletons, with around 4% in the top ten.

V is TRBV20-1 and J is TRBJ2-7; TRBD1 matches 9 bases. Gene TRBJ2-5 matches the end of the DNA better, so the J call may be wrong. The sample taken for sequencing was blood. The clonotype comes from a woman between 18 and 30 years old in good health. In DNA form, the CDR3 reads TGCAGTGCTAGAAGGGACAGGGAAGGGACCCAGTACTTC. Its protein is CSARRDREGTQYF.